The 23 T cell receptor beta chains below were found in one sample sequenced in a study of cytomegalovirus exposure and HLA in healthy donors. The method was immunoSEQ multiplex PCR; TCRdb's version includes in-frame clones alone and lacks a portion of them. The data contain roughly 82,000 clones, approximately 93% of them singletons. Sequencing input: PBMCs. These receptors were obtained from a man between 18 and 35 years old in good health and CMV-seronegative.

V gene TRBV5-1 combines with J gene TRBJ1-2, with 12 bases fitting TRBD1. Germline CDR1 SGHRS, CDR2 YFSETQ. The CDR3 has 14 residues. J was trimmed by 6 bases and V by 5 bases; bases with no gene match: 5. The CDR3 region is CASSSGQGADGYTF. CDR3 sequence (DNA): TGCGCCAGCAGTTCGGGACAGGGGGCAGATGGCTACACCTTC.

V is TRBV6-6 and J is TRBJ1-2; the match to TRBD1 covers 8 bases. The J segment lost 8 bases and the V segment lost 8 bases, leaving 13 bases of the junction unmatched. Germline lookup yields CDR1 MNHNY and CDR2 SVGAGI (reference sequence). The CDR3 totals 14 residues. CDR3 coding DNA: TGTGCCAGCTCCTCGTCCCAGGGGGCGCTGGGCTACACCTTC. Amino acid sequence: CASSSSQGALGYTF.

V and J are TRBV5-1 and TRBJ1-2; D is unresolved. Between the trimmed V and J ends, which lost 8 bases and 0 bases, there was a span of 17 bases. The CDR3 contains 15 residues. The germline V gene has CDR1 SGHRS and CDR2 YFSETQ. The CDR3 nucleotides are TGCGCCAGTCGCGAGCGGACCGGAACTAACTATGGCTACACCTTC. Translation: CASRERTGTNYGYTF.

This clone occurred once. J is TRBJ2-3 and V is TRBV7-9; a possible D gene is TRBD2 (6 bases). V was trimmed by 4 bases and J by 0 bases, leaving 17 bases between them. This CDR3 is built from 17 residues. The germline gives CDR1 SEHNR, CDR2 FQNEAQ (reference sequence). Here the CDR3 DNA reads TGTGCCAGCAGCTCACCCACTAGCTACTCTAGCACAGATACGCAGTATTTT. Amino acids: CASSSPTSYSSTDTQYF. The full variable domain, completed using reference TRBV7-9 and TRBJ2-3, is DTGVSQNPRHKITKRGQNVTFRCDPISEHNRLYWYRQTLGQGPEFLTYFQNEAQLEKSRLLSDRFSAERPKGSFSTLEIQRTEQGDSAMYLCASSSPTSYSSTDTQYFGPGTRLTVL.

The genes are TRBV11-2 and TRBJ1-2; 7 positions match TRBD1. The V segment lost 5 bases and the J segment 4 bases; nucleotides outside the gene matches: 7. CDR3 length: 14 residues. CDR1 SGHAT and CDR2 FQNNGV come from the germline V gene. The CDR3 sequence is CASSTAGTVYGYTF. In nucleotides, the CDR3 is TGTGCCAGCAGCACAGCCGGGACAGTCTATGGCTACACCTTC.

CDR3 protein: CASSLVASHEQFF. Here the CDR3 DNA reads TGTGCCAGCAGCTTAGTGGCTAGCCATGAGCAGTTCTTC. V is TRBV11-2 and J is TRBJ2-1; a weak D match, TRBD2 (5 bases). The CDR3 consists of 13 residues. The V end was cut by 1 base, the J end by 8 bases, with 9 bases between. CDR1 is SGHAT and CDR2 is FQNNGV in the germline V gene.

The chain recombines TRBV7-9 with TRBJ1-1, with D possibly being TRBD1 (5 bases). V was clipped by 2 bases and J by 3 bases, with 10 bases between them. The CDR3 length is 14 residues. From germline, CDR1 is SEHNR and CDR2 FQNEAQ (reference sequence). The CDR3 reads CASSLSARDTEAFF. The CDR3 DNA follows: TGTGCCAGCAGCTTATCGGCCAGGGACACTGAAGCTTTCTTT.

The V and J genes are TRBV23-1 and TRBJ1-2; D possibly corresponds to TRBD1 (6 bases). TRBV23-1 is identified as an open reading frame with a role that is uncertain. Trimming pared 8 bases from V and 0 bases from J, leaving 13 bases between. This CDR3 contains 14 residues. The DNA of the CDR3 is TGCGCCAGCCGTTCGGACAGAGCTAACTATGGCTACACCTTC. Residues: CASRSDRANYGYTF.

In DNA form, the CDR3 reads TGTGCCTGGACCTCAGGGGTGGGGGCCAACGTCCTGACTTTC. This codes for CAWTSGVGANVLTF. V and J are TRBV30 and TRBJ2-6, with D tentatively TRBD1 (6 bases). There are 14 residues in the CDR3. Trimming took off 4 bases at V and 4 bases at J, with 11 bases between the two ends. Germline V gene sequence: CDR1 GTSNPN, CDR2 SVGIG (reference sequence).

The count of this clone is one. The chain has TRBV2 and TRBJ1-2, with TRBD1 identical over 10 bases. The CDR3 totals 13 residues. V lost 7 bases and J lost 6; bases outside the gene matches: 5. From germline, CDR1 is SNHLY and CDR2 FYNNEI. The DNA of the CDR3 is TGTGCCAGCATGAGGACAGGGGGGGATGGCTACACCTTC. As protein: CASMRTGGDGYTF.

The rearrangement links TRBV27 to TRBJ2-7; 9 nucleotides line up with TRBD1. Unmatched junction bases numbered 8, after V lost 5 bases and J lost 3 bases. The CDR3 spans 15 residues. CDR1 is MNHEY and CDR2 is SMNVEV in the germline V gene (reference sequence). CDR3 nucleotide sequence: TGTGCCAGCAGTCGGACAGGGGATACCCTCTACGAGCAGTACTTC. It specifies CASSRTGDTLYEQYF.

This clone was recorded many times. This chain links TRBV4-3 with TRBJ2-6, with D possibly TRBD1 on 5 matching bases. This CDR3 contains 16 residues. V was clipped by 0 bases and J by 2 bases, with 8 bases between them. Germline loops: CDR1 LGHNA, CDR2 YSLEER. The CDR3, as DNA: TGCGCCAGCAGCCAAGATGAAGGGGCTGGGGCCAACGTCCTGACTTTC. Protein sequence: CASSQDEGAGANVLTF.

Written as DNA, the CDR3 is TGTGCCAGCAGCCCCAGAGAGACCCAGTACTTC. Encoded protein: CASSPRETQYF. This rearrangement joins TRBV27 to TRBJ2-5; D is undetermined. Germline CDR1 reads MNHEY; CDR2 reads SMNVEV (reference sequence). V gave up 6 bases and J gave up 4 bases, with 6 bases separating them. The CDR3 sequence is 11 residues long.

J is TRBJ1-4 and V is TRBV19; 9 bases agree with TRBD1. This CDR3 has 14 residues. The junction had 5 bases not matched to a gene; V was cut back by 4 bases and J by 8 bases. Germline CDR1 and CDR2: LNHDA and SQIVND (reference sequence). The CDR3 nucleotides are TGTGCCAGTAGTACGGGACAGGGACCCGAAAAACTGTTTTTT. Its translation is CASSTGQGPEKLFF. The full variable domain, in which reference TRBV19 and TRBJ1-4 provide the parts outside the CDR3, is DGGITQSPKYLFRKEGQNVTLSCEQNLNHDAMYWYRQDPGQGLRLIYYSQIVNDFQKGDIAEGYSVSREKKESFPLTVTSAQKNPTAFYLCASSTGQGPEKLFFGSGTQLSVL.

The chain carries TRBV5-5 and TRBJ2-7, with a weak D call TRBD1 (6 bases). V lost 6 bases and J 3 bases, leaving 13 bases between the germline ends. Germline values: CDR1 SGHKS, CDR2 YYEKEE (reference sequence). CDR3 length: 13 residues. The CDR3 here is CASTVRGFYEQYF. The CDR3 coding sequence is TGTGCCAGCACGGTCAGGGGTTTCTACGAGCAGTACTTC.

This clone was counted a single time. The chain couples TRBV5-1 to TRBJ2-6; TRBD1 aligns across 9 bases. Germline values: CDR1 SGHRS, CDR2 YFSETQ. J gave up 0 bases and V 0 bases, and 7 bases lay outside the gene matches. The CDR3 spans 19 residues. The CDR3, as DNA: TGCGCCAGCAGCTTGGCGGGACAGGGAAGGGTCTCTGGGGCCAACGTCCTGACTTTC. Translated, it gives CASSLAGQGRVSGANVLTF.

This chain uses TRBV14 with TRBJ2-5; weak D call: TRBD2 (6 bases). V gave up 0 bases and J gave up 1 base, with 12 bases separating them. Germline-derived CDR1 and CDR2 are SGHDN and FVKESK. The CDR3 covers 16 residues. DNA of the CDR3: TGTGCCAGCAGCCAAGACGTGGGGACTTCCCAAGAGACCCAGTACTTC. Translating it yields CASSQDVGTSQETQYF.

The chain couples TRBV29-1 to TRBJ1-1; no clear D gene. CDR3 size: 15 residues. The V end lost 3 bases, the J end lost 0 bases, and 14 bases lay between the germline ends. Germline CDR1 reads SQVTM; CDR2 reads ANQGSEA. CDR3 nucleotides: TGCAGCGTTGATCCCCTTTACTCAATGAACACTGAAGCTTTCTTT. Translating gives CSVDPLYSMNTEAFF.

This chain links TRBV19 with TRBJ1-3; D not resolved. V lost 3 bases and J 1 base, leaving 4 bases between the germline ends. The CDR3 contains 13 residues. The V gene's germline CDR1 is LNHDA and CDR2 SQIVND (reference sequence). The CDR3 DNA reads TGTGCCAGTAGTATCTCTTCTGGAAACACCATATATTTT. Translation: CASSISSGNTIYF.

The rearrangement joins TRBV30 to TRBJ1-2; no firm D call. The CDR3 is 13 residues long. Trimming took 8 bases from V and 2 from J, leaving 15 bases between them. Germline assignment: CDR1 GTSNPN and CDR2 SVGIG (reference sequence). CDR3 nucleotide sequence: TGTGCCGGGCCCCGCAGCACCAACTATGGCTACACCTTC. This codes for CAGPRSTNYGYTF.

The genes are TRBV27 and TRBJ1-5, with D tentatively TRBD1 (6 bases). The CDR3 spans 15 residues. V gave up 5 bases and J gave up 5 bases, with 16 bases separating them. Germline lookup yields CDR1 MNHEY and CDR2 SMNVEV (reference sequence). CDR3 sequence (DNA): TGTGCCAGCAGTCCATACCGGGACACTTATCAGCCCCAGCATTTT. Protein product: CASSPYRDTYQPQHF.

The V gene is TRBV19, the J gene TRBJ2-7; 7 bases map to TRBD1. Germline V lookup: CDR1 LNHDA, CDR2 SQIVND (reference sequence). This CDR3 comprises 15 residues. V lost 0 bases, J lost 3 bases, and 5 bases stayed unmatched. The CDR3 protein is CASSIDPGQYYEQYF. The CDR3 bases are TGTGCCAGTAGTATAGACCCGGGACAGTACTACGAGCAGTACTTC.

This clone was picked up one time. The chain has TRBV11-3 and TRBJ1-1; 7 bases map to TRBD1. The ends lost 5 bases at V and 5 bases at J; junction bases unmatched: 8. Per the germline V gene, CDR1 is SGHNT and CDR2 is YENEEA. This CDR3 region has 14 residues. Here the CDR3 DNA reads TGTGCCAGCAGCCGCCAGGGGGTCGGGACTGAAGCTTTCTTT. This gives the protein CASSRQGVGTEAFF.